The entry below describes one TCR beta chain. Its antigen is not yet known. No per-base quality is available; no much larger clone lies one base away. This entry is derived from a study of cytomegalovirus exposure and HLA in healthy donors (dated by TCRdb to about 2017). Looking at the study overall: In an earlier analysis of roughly 590 of the donors, around 300 Gb of sequence data and 100 million or so unique TCR beta sequences from about 179 million T cells were reported. Donor age, sex, ethnicity and CMV serostatus were compiled together with the repertoire data. Roughly five DR-DQ haplotypes were handled as single units for association and clustering, since linkage in the cohort was strong. Of the 398 genotyped donors, more than 75% were placed in the genetic ancestry cluster associated with self-reported Caucasian donors. In the later analysis, no new phenotypic data were used to find candidate immune exposures; instead, reliance was placed on TCR beta sequences and their occurrence across donors. About 280 gigabases of sequencing data and tens of millions of unique TCR sequences were included in an early release covering about 600 HLA-typed donors. The study aimed to test whether signatures of past pathogen exposure could be identified by cataloging public T cell receptors. In a later genetic analysis, genome-wide SNP genotypes for about 55% of the roughly 700 donors were used, and that subset was treated as a discovery cohort. Both class I and class II loci were covered by HLA typing, at four-digit resolution. The study combined high-throughput TCR immunosequencing, statistical association of individual TCRs with disease status, and machine learning to predict cytomegalovirus infection status. Among under 450 genotyped donors of the cohort, an average of approximately 240,000 unique TCR beta nucleotide sequences were sequenced per donor, roughly a sixth of them non-productive. In an earlier analysis of a few hundred of the donors, high-throughput TCR beta sequencing was used to judge whether each TCR beta V gene segment behaved as functional or pseudogenic. A later analysis re-analyzed previously published TCR beta repertoires from 650 to 800 donors and added high-resolution HLA genotyping to study TCR occurrence patterns. Besides the first cohort of roughly 700 subjects, a separate validation cohort made up of around 120 different subjects was used. Every repertoire in the discovery cohort had been generated on one and the same sequencing platform. Typing coverage varied by locus: roughly 629-640 donors for A, B, C, DRB1 and DQB1; approximately 520 for DQA1; more than 600 for DPA1; roughly 450 for DPB1. Using immunosequencing, the study profiled T cell repertoires from around 670 subjects and related those repertoires to cytomegalovirus serostatus. The investigation overall reported the following: A further reported finding was that TCR beta sequences accurately predicted the HLA-A and HLA-B alleles for most subjects in the first cohort. For the cohort, immune exposure information was limited to CMV serostatus. A total of fewer than 200 TCR beta chains were listed by the study as associated with cytomegalovirus. Specific HLA alleles were associated with 15,000 to 20,000 TCR beta sequences at a false discovery rate of 0.05 in a later analysis. It was suggested by the authors that the approach could potentially be generalized to other disease states and immunological phenotypes. Most CMV-associated TCR beta chains appeared to be HLA-restricted in a later analysis, and the HLA associations seemed to be driven largely by CMV exposure. Fewer than 20 rarely observed V segments, including chromosome 9 orphons, were excluded from the earlier analysis of 550 to 700 of the donors because counts were too low. Strong co-occurrence of HLA alleles, especially DR and DQ, made assigning TCR associations to individual alleles difficult. Cytomegalovirus status was reported to be diagnosed by the classifier with high specificity and sensitivity in both the original and validation cohorts. Several of the top co-occurrence clusters appeared to be linked to parvovirus B19, influenza, CMV and Epstein-Barr virus, according to a later analysis. Most TCR sequences were observed very rarely across donors, whereas some public TCRs were present in many individuals. In a later analysis, HLA-associated TCR beta chains were found to be more clonally expanded and to have lower generation probabilities than equally common non-associated chains. Presence/absence analyses assumed roughly uniform sequencing depth across donors, an assumption that may not hold. A group of highly shared sequence variants was considered likely to be a technical artifact of the sequencing pipeline. According to a later analysis, TCR association rates differed among HLA loci, with DRB1 alleles showing the most associated TCRs and HLA-C alleles showing the fewest. In an earlier analysis of under 600 of the donors, most TCR beta V segments were observed in productive rearrangements about 87% or about 30% of the time, broadly matching IMGT annotations. A later genetic analysis reported fewer N-insertions in productive TCRs among donors in an Asian-associated ancestry cluster than the roughly 700-donor mean. In vitro tests confirmed that a few of the cytomegalovirus-associated TCR beta chains recognize cytomegalovirus antigens. Some IMGT-functional V segments, including TRBV6-2 and TRBV6-3, could not be told apart with the 87-base-pair reads, so those segments were excluded. Because HLA typing was missing for some donors at each locus, association tests included only the typed subset. Linkage disequilibrium might explain the correlated functional status among segregating V segments, but an unknown experimental factor could not be excluded. In a later genetic analysis, a missense DCLRE1C variant was associated with V-gene and J-gene trimming of TCR beta chains, and the association was replicated in an independent cohort. The cohort was sequenced for TCR beta chains only, and without alpha or paired-chain data the features that could be detected were limited.

The method behind the library was the immunoSEQ multiplex PCR assay. The multiplex PCR relied on a mix of 60 forward primers for TCR Vbeta segments and 13 reverse primers for TCR Jbeta segments. The CDR3 region of rearranged TCR beta genes was amplified from genomic DNA with a multiplex PCR assay. Amplified TCR beta libraries were sequenced as 87-base-pair reads on the Illumina HiSeq System. From the authors' description of their analysis: A later analysis counted tens of millions of unique TCR beta chains across the approximately 700 repertoires, and approximately 11 million of these chains were shared by at least two donors. A nearest-neighbor algorithm error-corrected the raw reads and collapsed the reads into unique sequences, merging closely related sequences to remove PCR and sequencing errors. Alignment of CDR3 sequences to IMGT reference sequences was used to assign V, D and J gene segments. Each retained sequence needed at least a six-nucleotide match to both a V gene segment and a J gene segment. Rearrangements were called productive when the CDR3 lacked stop codons and stayed in frame with V and J; all others were non-productive. CDR3 was defined by IMGT convention, running from the second conserved V-encoded cysteine to the conserved J-encoded phenylalanine. The earlier analysis of about 530 of the donors excluded any sequence lacking an unambiguous match to a single V gene segment. An earlier analysis of 587 of the donors called V segments functional above 56.7% productive rearrangements and segregating when the between-donor standard deviation exceeded 5%. A statistical classification framework was developed to diagnose cytomegalovirus status using the catalog of TCR beta chain sequences. A later analysis assigned V and J genes by comparing TCR nucleotide sequences with IMGT/GENE-DB human TR gene sequences. A later analysis assigned CDR3 sequences and most-parsimonious VDJ recombination scenarios with the TCRdist pipeline. In a later analysis, every TCR beta chain was defined by the combination of its CDR3 amino acid sequence and its V-gene family, and reads without a unique V-gene family were dropped. A later analysis removed over 500 highly shared, low-generation-probability nucleotide sequences to deal with suspected cross-contamination and a sequencing artifact. A later analysis calculated a clonal expansion index for each public chain from normalized within-repertoire ranks of inferred template counts. In a later analysis, generation probabilities were computed using a VDJ recombination model fitted to out-of-frame rearrangements, and the results were checked against IGoR. Hypergeometric tests were used in a later analysis to score TCR-TCR, TCR-HLA and TCR-CMV co-occurrence, with a repertoire-size bias correction applied to the TCR pairs. To estimate false discovery rates, a later analysis permuted the HLA or CMV assignments 20 times. In a later analysis, co-occurring TCRs were grouped using DBSCAN, and TCRdist sequence similarity was added for clustering within HLA-allele-positive subsets. Repertoires with fewer than 30,000 or more than 120,000 public chains were left out of co-occurrence clustering, as were about 5 repertoires with anomalous nucleotide sharing. Sourced from immuneACCESS, this table was stored by TCRdb with only in-frame sequences that have V and J called. A share of the clones is absent; for the studies checked, an unresolved V gene accounts for under half, and the remainder has no known explanation. D and trimming come from the DNA, and the V and J calls and clone size come from that table. This sample has about 130,000 clones in its table, and around three quarters of those were observed once. Under 2.5% of the sample is held by the ten biggest clonotypes.

V was cut back by 9 bases and J by 11 bases, leaving a gap of 22 bases between them. The CDR3 starts with the cysteine, ends with the phenylalanine, and has 13 residues. Only the CDR3 DNA stays, 39 bases, in frame from base 1. Taken from the germline V gene, the CDR1 and CDR2 loops are MDHEN and SYDVKM. The cohort consisted of hundreds of healthy bone marrow donors. At the time of sampling, every cohort member was nominally healthy, though immune exposures that went unrecorded were likely present. The donor tested CMV seropositive, placing the donor among the 289 seropositive members of the cohort. Every donor gave a peripheral blood sample, and the peripheral blood mononuclear cells from that sample were used for TCR beta sequencing. The Qiagen DNeasy Blood Extraction Kit was used to extract genomic DNA from the blood cell samples.

This chain is built from TRBV28 and TRBJ1-1; no D gene is confidently identified. The sample taken for sequencing was PBMCs. This clonotype was sampled from a woman aged 55 to 70 in good health and CMV-seropositive. The nucleotide sequence reads TGTGCCAGTGAGGCCCCCCCGGTCCTCGAGGCTTTCTTT. Translated, this is CASEAPPVLEAFF.